This T cell receptor beta chain was identified in a study of OX40 agonist ivuxolimab in advanced cancers. Study summary: Each dose-escalation patient presented with hepatocellular carcinoma, melanoma, renal cell or head and neck cancer. Participants, approximately 81% male, averaged around 64 years of age, ranging from about 23 to 79.

Findings and caveats of the study: Certain nonresponders likewise exhibited a low normalized T-cell clonal expansion.

Points on this clone: Its antigen is as yet unknown.

Germline values: CDR1 SNHLY, CDR2 FYNNEI. V was pared by 7 bases and J by 13 bases, with 21 bases between. This CDR3 comprises 13 residues. Profiling relied on immunoSEQ multiplex PCR, and the TCRdb table lists in-frame clones only, not all of them. Of about 63,000 clones detected, about 90% appear once; the ten largest clones hold 4% to 5%. The sequence derives from an adult with an advanced solid tumor such as melanoma, head and neck, liver or kidney cancer. The rearrangement joins TRBV2 to TRBJ2-3; D not certain. This sample comprised CD4+ or CD8+ T cells sorted from blood, obtained in a trial of the OX40 agonist ivuxolimab. The CDR3: CASTQPILPWEYF. For the CDR3, the DNA is TGTGCCAGCACCCAACCGATACTCCCCTGGGAGTATTTT.